Each of the 24 T cell receptor beta chains below was sequenced from the same sample in a study of blood T cell repertoires in COVID-19. The repertoire was sequenced with immunoSEQ multiplex PCR; TCRdb's copy has only in-frame clones and lacks some. The profile covers 360,000 or so clones, with 85% to 90% appearing a single time and 1.5% to 2% taken by the ten largest. The material sequenced was PBMCs or T cells enriched from blood (not recorded which). Receptors were obtained from a woman under 40 who had recovered from COVID-19.

The chain employs TRBV5-6 and TRBJ2-3; 8 nucleotides agree with TRBD1. With 4 bases clipped from V and 5 bases from J, the junction kept 9 bases outside the gene matches. The CDR3 has 15 amino acids. Per the germline V gene, CDR1 is SGHDT and CDR2 is YYEEEE. The CDR3 DNA follows: TGTGCCAGCAGCCCCCGGACAGGGACGGGAGATACGCAGTATTTT. It yields the protein CASSPRTGTGDTQYF. Filled out from reference TRBV5-6 and TRBJ2-3, the complete variable domain reads DAGVTQSPTHLIKTRGQQVTLRCSPKSGHDTVSWYQQALGQGPQFIFQYYEEEERQRGNFPDRFSGHQFPNYSSELNVNALLLGDSALYLCASSPRTGTGDTQYFGPGTRLTVL.

The chain combines TRBV6-5 with TRBJ1-3, with D uncertain. V lost 6 bases and J 5 bases, leaving 11 bases between the germline ends. The CDR3 runs to 13 residues. Germline assignment: CDR1 MNHEY and CDR2 SVGAGI. Here the CDR3 reads CASSGSFRNTIYF. The CDR3 region has the DNA TGTGCCAGCAGCGGGTCCTTTCGAAACACCATATATTTT.

The chain is built from TRBV19 and TRBJ1-1; D is unresolved. The CDR3 consists of 14 residues. V lost 0 bases and J lost 8, with 13 bases in between. The germline V gene has CDR1 LNHDA and CDR2 SQIVND (reference sequence). CDR3 DNA: TGTGCCAGTAGTATAGACCGGCGGGTCCCGGAAGCTTTCTTT. It encodes CASSIDRRVPEAFF.

The chain is built from TRBV11-2 and TRBJ2-7; maybe TRBD2 (6 bases). V lost 5 bases and J lost 5, with 13 bases in between. This CDR3 has 13 residues. Germline V gene sequence: CDR1 SGHAT, CDR2 FQNNGV. The CDR3 nucleotides are TGTGCCAGCAGCCCTAGCGTAAACCACGAGCAGTACTTC. This translates into CASSPSVNHEQYF.

The CDR3 nucleotides read TGTGCCTGGAGTGCGCGGTTAGGTTTCAATCAGCCCCAGCATTTT. This translates into CAWSARLGFNQPQHF. J is TRBJ1-5 and V is TRBV30; D unresolved. Germline CDR1 is GTSNPN and CDR2 is SVGIG (reference sequence). The CDR3 length is 15 residues. The V gene lost 1 base and the J gene lost 3 bases, with 13 bases spanning the gap.

The genes are TRBV9 and TRBJ1-6; D not certain. Trimming cost V 4 bases and J 5 bases, with 4 bases left between them. The CDR3 extends over 12 amino acids. The germline V gene encodes CDR1 SGDLS and CDR2 YYNGEE. DNA for the CDR3: TGTGCCAGCAGCAACAATAATTCACCCCTCCACTTT. Residues: CASSNNNSPLHF.

The chain is built from TRBV4-1 and TRBJ1-3, with D tentatively TRBD1 (5 bases). Germline-derived CDR1 and CDR2 are MGHRA and YSYEKL. With 2 bases removed from V and 2 bases from J, the gap between germline ends came to 25 bases. This CDR3 has 20 amino acids. The CDR3 DNA follows: TGCGCCAGCAGCCAATTTGGGGATCTTGGCGGGGCGCCGGCTGGAAACACCATATATTTT. Amino acid sequence: CASSQFGDLGGAPAGNTIYF.

The rearrangement uses TRBV5-5 and TRBJ1-2; no clear D. Germline V gives CDR1 SGHKS, CDR2 YYEKEE (reference sequence). Trimming shortened V by 4 bases and J by 8 bases, and 12 bases separated the two germline ends. The CDR3 loop spans 12 amino acids. This CDR3 reads CASSHRREGYTF. The CDR3 DNA reads as TGTGCCAGCAGCCACAGACGAGAGGGCTACACCTTC.

CDR3 in DNA: TGTGCCAGCAGCCCCCGTGAGGGATGGGAAAAAACTGAAGCTTTCTTT. This sequence encodes CASSPREGWEKTEAFF. The chain uses TRBV7-3 and TRBJ1-1, with D unresolved. The germline CDR1 and CDR2 sequences are SGHTA and FQGTGA. The CDR3 sequence is 16 residues long. V was cut by 5 bases and J by 5 bases, with 21 bases left in between.

About this clone itself: Additional DNA sequences in this sample encode the identical CDR3. The rearrangement links TRBV28 to TRBJ1-2; D unresolved. The germline V gene encodes CDR1 MDHEN and CDR2 SYDVKM. V lost 5 bases and J lost 4, with 5 bases in between. The CDR3 contains 11 residues. The CDR3 reads CASSLSYGYTF. In DNA, the CDR3 is TGTGCCAGCAGTCTAAGCTATGGCTACACCTTC.

The chain is built from TRBV7-3 and TRBJ1-1; D remains unclear. V lost 6 bases, J lost 11 bases, and 4 bases lay in between. CDR3 size: 8 residues. The germline gives CDR1 SGHTA, CDR2 FQGTGA. CDR3 sequence: CASSRAFF. For the CDR3, the DNA is TGTGCCAGCAGTCGGGCTTTCTTT.

The rearrangement joins TRBV5-1 to TRBJ2-7, with 15 bases fitting TRBD2. CDR1 is SGHRS and CDR2 is YFSETQ in the germline V gene. Trimming removed 3 bases from V and 5 bases from J; junction bases left unmatched: 6. The CDR3 covers 16 residues. The chain's CDR3 is CASSSGLAGGPNEQYF. The DNA of the CDR3 is TGCGCCAGCAGCTCTGGACTAGCGGGAGGGCCAAACGAGCAGTACTTC.

The chain is built from TRBV5-6 and TRBJ1-1, with 10 bases matching TRBD1. This CDR3 region has 14 residues. CDR1 and CDR2 (germline): SGHDT, YYEEEE. V shed 4 bases and J 10 bases; nucleotides not matched to a gene: 10. Here the CDR3 DNA reads TGTGCCAGCAGCGAGACAGGGGGCGCCGATGCAGCTTTCTTT. Its protein is CASSETGGADAAFF.

This rearrangement joins TRBV18 to TRBJ2-7, with D possibly TRBD2 on 5 matching bases. This CDR3 spans 15 amino acids. V was cut by 3 bases and J by 1 base, with 13 bases left in between. Germline CDR1 reads KGHSH; CDR2 reads LQKENI. The CDR3 region has the DNA TGTGCCAGCTCACCCCTCCGGGGAGAGTCCTACGAGCAGTACTTC. Translating it yields CASSPLRGESYEQYF.

The gene calls are TRBV27 and TRBJ2-5, with 7 nucleotides matching TRBD1. J was trimmed by 5 bases and V by 7 bases; bases with no gene match: 7. The CDR3 sequence is 13 residues long. From germline, CDR1 is MNHEY and CDR2 SMNVEV (reference sequence). The CDR3 here is CASTRGPFETQYF. The CDR3 DNA follows: TGTGCCAGCACGAGGGGGCCTTTCGAGACCCAGTACTTC.

This sequence joins TRBV5-1 and TRBJ1-1; D perhaps matches TRBD1 (5 bases). Germline lookup yields CDR1 SGHRS and CDR2 YFSETQ. The CDR3 loop spans 14 amino acids. Trimming pared 4 bases from V and 3 bases from J, leaving 13 bases between. The CDR3 region is CASSRAGLDTEAFF. As DNA, the CDR3 is TGCGCCAGCAGCCGCGCAGGGTTGGACACTGAAGCTTTCTTT.

This clone was detected once. This chain connects TRBV27 to TRBJ2-1; 13 bases line up with TRBD2. V lost 5 bases to trimming and J lost 6 bases; unmatched junction nucleotides: 7. The CDR3 runs to 16 residues. CDR1 and CDR2 from the germline V gene are MNHEY and SMNVEV (reference sequence). The CDR3 DNA reads as TGTGCCAGCAGTATCGGGACTAGCGGGAACATCAATGAGCAGTTCTTC. This translates into CASSIGTSGNINEQFF.

The rearrangement joins TRBV11-1 to TRBJ2-7, with TRBD2 identical over 10 bases. The CDR3 extends over 15 amino acids. Germline CDR1 SGHAT, CDR2 FQDESV (reference sequence). Germline trimming cut 3 bases from V and 3 bases from J; bases unmatched to any gene: 5. The CDR3 region is CASSFLAGGLYEQYF. DNA for the CDR3: TGTGCCAGCAGCTTTTTAGCGGGAGGACTCTACGAGCAGTACTTC.

The genes are TRBV9 and TRBJ1-1, with 11 bases matching TRBD1. The CDR3 runs 15 residues. Germline assignment: CDR1 SGDLS and CDR2 YYNGEE. V gave up 3 bases and J gave up 5 bases; unmatched junction bases: 6. CDR3 in DNA: TGTGCCAGCAGCGGTGGACAGGGGGCGCGGACTGAAGCTTTCTTT. Encoded protein: CASSGGQGARTEAFF.

The chain recombines TRBV2 with TRBJ2-1; D unresolved. The V gene's germline CDR1 is SNHLY and CDR2 FYNNEI. This CDR3 has 15 amino acids. Trimming removed 1 base at V and 0 bases at J, with 7 bases between. The CDR3 DNA is TGTGCCAGCAGTGAAGGCCCCAGCTCCTACAATGAGCAGTTCTTC. Its protein product is CASSEGPSSYNEQFF.

The chain links TRBV4-1 to TRBJ1-1; 8 bases map to TRBD1. V gave up 4 bases and J gave up 1 base; unmatched junction bases: 8. Per the germline V gene, CDR1 is MGHRA and CDR2 is YSYEKL. The CDR3 is 16 amino acids. The CDR3 protein is CASSLGQGVRNTEAFF. Here the CDR3 DNA reads TGCGCCAGCAGCCTCGGACAGGGCGTTAGGAACACTGAAGCTTTCTTT.

The gene calls are TRBV6-6 and TRBJ1-5; D remains unclear. This CDR3 contains 15 residues. The ends were cut back, 2 bases at V and 2 bases at J, with 10 bases in the middle. Germline V CDR1 and CDR2: MNHNY, SVGAGI (reference sequence). The chain's CDR3 is CASSYDEGGNQPQHF. The CDR3 DNA sequence: TGTGCCAGCAGTTACGATGAGGGCGGCAATCAGCCCCAGCATTTT.

The CDR3 nucleotides are TGCGCCAGCAGCTTATCGGGACAGAATAACTATGGCTACACCTTC. Amino acid sequence: CASSLSGQNNYGYTF. The J gene is TRBJ1-2, the V gene TRBV5-1; 7 nucleotides align to TRBD1. This CDR3 has 15 residues. With 2 bases clipped from V and 1 base from J, the junction kept 5 bases outside the gene matches. Germline CDR1 reads SGHRS; CDR2 reads YFSETQ.

The genes are TRBV10-2 and TRBJ2-6; TRBD2 might be the D (5 bases). There are 15 residues in the CDR3. In germline, CDR1 is WSHSY, CDR2 SAAADI. V was cut by 6 bases and J by 2 bases, with 11 bases left in between. The CDR3 is CASRGSQAGANVLTF. As DNA, the CDR3 is TGCGCCAGCAGGGGGAGCCAGGCTGGGGCCAACGTCCTGACTTTC.